Here is one TCR beta chain with its context. This specimen belongs to a study of blood T cell repertoires in COVID-19. Sequencing used immunoSEQ multiplex PCR; TCRdb keeps in-frame clones, though not all of them. Here the sample spans some 250,000 clones, approximately 84% being singletons. From germline, CDR1 is MNHEY and CDR2 SVGEGT. The CDR3 totals 15 residues. Germline trimming cut 6 bases from V and 10 bases from J; bases unmatched to any gene: 17. This receptor was taken from a middle-aged man who had recovered from COVID-19. Input material: PBMCs or T cells enriched from blood (not recorded which). The chain employs TRBV6-2 or TRBV6-3 and TRBJ1-1, with TRBD1 identical over 7 bases. Here the CDR3 reads CASSLRQGRGGRAFF. CDR3 DNA: TGTGCCAGCAGCCTTCGACAGGGTCGAGGGGGCAGAGCTTTCTTT.